This T cell receptor beta chain derives from a study of cytomegalovirus exposure and HLA in healthy donors. In regard to this clone: What it binds is not known.

Study-wide results and caveats: There were a few CMV-associated chains whose specificity for CMV antigens was confirmed in vitro.

PCR used 60 Vbeta primers and 13 Jbeta primers. Clones were sequenced by immunoSEQ multiplex PCR, and TCRdb holds only the in-frame ones, with some missing. The sample carries some 190,000 clones, around 67% recorded once. This CDR3 has 14 amino acids. The ends were cut back, 3 bases at V and 6 bases at J, with 15 bases in the middle. Germline CDR1 is SEHNR and CDR2 is FQNEAQ (reference sequence). The sample comprised PBMCs. The origin of this receptor is a woman under 40 in good health and CMV-seropositive. The chain links TRBV7-9 to TRBJ2-7; TRBD2 might be the D (5 bases). The chain's CDR3 is CASSFTRGLSEQYF. Written as DNA, the CDR3 is TGTGCCAGCAGCTTTACTAGAGGTCTCTCCGAGCAGTACTTC.